A selection of T cell receptor beta chains follows, all from one sample in a study of PD-L1 blockade in urothelial cancer. TCRdb's table, derived via immunoSEQ multiplex PCR, lists solely in-frame clones and lacks some. The data contain tens of thousands of clones, about 83% of them singletons. The input for sequencing was PBMCs, taken around atezolizumab (anti-PD-L1) treatment. Every receptor here comes from a man aged 55 to 70 with urothelial cancer. Each CDR3 is given with its conserved first and last residue. The order of the fields is CDR3 DNA, CDR3 protein, J gene, D gene, clone size, V gene. D genes are given only for firm matches. Rows may omit the clone size; those that give it use once, few, many or a size class.

DNA: TGTGCCTGGAGTGCCGGGACATTCGGTCAGCCCCAGCATTTT
CDR3: CAWSAGTFGQPQHF
J: TRBJ1-5
D: .
size: .
V: TRBV30

DNA: TGTGCCAGCTATTCCCGGGACAGGGGGCGGCAAGGCAGGGAGACCCAGTACTTC
CDR3: CASYSRDRGRQGRETQYF
J: TRBJ2-5
D: .
size: .
V: TRBV21-1

DNA: TGTGCCAGTAGTCCGGGACAGGGGTTGAAGAAACAGCCCCAGCATTTT
CDR3: CASSPGQGLKKQPQHF
J: TRBJ1-5
D: TRBD1
size: .
V: TRBV18

DNA: TGTGCCAGCTCACCATTCCAGGGGCTAGTCAATGAGCAGTTCTTC
CDR3: CASSPFQGLVNEQFF
J: TRBJ2-1
D: .
size: .
V: TRBV18

DNA: TGCGCCAGCAGTGAGTCAGTTTGGGGGACTGGGAATGGCTACACCTTC
CDR3: CASSESVWGTGNGYTF
J: TRBJ1-2
D: .
size: .
V: TRBV10-2

DNA: TGCGCCAGCAGCCAAATTAAGCAGGACTCCTACGAGCAGTACTTC
CDR3: CASSQIKQDSYEQYF
J: TRBJ2-7
D: .
size: .
V: TRBV4-1

DNA: TGTGCCAGCGGCCGGGGGGGAACATACGAGCAGTACTTC
CDR3: CASGRGGTYEQYF
J: TRBJ2-7
D: TRBD2
size: .
V: TRBV28

DNA: TGTGCCAGCAGCTTGGTGGCAGGGGGGACAGATACGCAGTATTTT
CDR3: CASSLVAGGTDTQYF
J: TRBJ2-3
D: .
size: .
V: TRBV7-9

DNA: TGCGCCAGCAGCCAAGTAAACGACAGGTACTACGAGCAGTACTTC
CDR3: CASSQVNDRYYEQYF
J: TRBJ2-7
D: .
size: .
V: TRBV4-3

DNA: TGTGCCAGCATAACGGCGGGGGCTGGAAACACCATATATTTT
CDR3: CASITAGAGNTIYF
J: TRBJ1-3
D: .
size: .
V: TRBV6-1

DNA: TGTGCCAGCAGCAGCGGACAGGGGCAAGAGACCCAGTACTTC
CDR3: CASSSGQGQETQYF
J: TRBJ2-5
D: TRBD1
size: .
V: TRBV7-6

DNA: TGTGCCAGCAGCCAGAGGACTACTAATGAAAAACTGTTTTTT
CDR3: CASSQRTTNEKLFF
J: TRBJ1-4
D: .
size: once
V: TRBV7-9

DNA: TGCGCCAGCAGCTCCGGGACACCCCAAGAGACCCAGTACTTC
CDR3: CASSSGTPQETQYF
J: TRBJ2-5
D: .
size: .
V: TRBV5-1

DNA: TGTGCCAGCAGCTTGGCCGAGAGCGGGGGAGGTTCCGGGGAGCTGTTTTTT
CDR3: CASSLAESGGGSGELFF
J: TRBJ2-2
D: TRBD2
size: once
V: TRBV5-4

DNA: TGTGCCAGCAGTTTTTCCGGGGTTGGAAATCAGCCCCAGCATTTT
CDR3: CASSFSGVGNQPQHF
J: TRBJ1-5
D: .
size: .
V: TRBV27

DNA: TGCGCCAGCAGGAATCAGGGCGACTACGAGCAGTACTTC
CDR3: CASRNQGDYEQYF
J: TRBJ2-7
D: .
size: .
V: TRBV10-2

DNA: TGTGCCAGCAGGAGGTGGACCGGGGAGCTGTTTTTT
CDR3: CASRRWTGELFF
J: TRBJ2-2
D: .
size: .
V: TRBV6-4